The entry that follows covers one TCR beta chain sequence. The junction had 19 bases not matched to a gene; V was cut back by 7 bases and J by 14 bases. This CDR3 is 14 amino acids long. Germline V gene sequence: CDR1 LNHDA, CDR2 SQIVND (reference sequence). Method: immunoSEQ multiplex PCR; TCRdb's copy keeps in-frame clones and lacks some. Seen here are more than 75,000 clones, 70% to 90% observed once, and the top ten hold 14%. This record comes from a study of blood T cell repertoires in COVID-19. This chain joins TRBV19 and TRBJ1-2, with 7 bases matching TRBD1. The TCR comes from a woman between 65 and 79 years old with acute or convalescent COVID-19. Sequencing input: peripheral blood. CDR3 DNA: TGTGCCAGTAAAGGGGACAGCCGTTCTATGGCTAGAACCTTC. Its protein is CASKGDSRSMARTF.